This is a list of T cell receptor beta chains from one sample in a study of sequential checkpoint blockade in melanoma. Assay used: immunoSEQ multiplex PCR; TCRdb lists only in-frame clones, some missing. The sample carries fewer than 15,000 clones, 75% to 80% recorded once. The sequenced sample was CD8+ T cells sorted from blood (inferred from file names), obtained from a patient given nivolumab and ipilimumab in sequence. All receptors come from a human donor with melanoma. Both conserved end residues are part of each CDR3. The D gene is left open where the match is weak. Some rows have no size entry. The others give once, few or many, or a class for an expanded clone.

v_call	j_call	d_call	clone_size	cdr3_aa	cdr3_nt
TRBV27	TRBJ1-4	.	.	CASSPLGGNEKLFF	TGTGCCAGCAGTCCCCTGGGAGGGAATGAAAAACTGTTTTTT
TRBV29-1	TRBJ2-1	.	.	CSVEVFEDNEQFF	TGCAGCGTTGAGGTATTCGAGGACAATGAGCAGTTCTTC
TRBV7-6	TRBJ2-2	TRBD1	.	CASSSYRGTTGELFF	TGTGCCAGCAGCTCGTACAGGGGCACTACCGGGGAGCTGTTTTTT
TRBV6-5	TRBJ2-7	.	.	CASSPIRDSSEQYF	TGTGCCAGCAGCCCGATACGAGATTCCTCCGAGCAGTACTTC
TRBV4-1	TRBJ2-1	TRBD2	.	CASSQDLAGGREQFF	TGCGCCAGCAGCCAAGACTTAGCGGGAGGGCGCGAGCAGTTCTTC
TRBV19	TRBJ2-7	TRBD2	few	CASSISASGTGEQYF	TGTGCCAGTAGTATATCCGCTAGCGGCACCGGCGAGCAGTACTTC
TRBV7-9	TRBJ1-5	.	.	CASSFSNSNQPQHF	TGTGCCAGCAGCTTCTCTAATAGCAATCAGCCCCAGCATTTT
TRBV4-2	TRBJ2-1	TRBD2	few	CASSHGLAGVLDEQFF	TGTGCCAGCAGCCACGGACTAGCGGGAGTTTTGGATGAGCAGTTCTTC
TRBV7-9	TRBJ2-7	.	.	CASSLMGRAYEQYF	TGTGCCAGCAGCTTAATGGGCAGAGCCTACGAGCAGTACTTC
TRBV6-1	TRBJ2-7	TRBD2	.	CASSGFSGRAYEQYF	TGTGCCAGCAGTGGCTTCAGCGGGAGGGCCTACGAGCAGTACTTC
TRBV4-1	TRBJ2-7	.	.	CASSQGQLGYDQYF	TGCGCCAGCAGCCAAGGTCAGTTGGGCTACGACCAGTACTTC
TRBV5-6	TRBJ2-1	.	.	CASSFPSPGNEQFF	TGTGCCAGCAGCTTTCCCAGTCCGGGCAATGAGCAGTTCTTC
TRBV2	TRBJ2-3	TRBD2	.	CASSDGTSGATDTQYF	TGTGCCAGCAGTGATGGGACTAGCGGAGCCACAGATACGCAGTATTTT
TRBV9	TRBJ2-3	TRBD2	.	CASSAGTSGGDTQYF	TGTGCCAGCAGCGCCGGGACTAGCGGAGGAGATACGCAGTATTTT
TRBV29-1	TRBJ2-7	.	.	CSVLVEYPYEQYF	TGCAGCGTTTTGGTCGAGTACCCCTACGAGCAGTACTTC
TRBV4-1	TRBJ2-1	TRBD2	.	CASSRTSPNNEQFF	TGCGCCAGCAGCCGGACTAGCCCTAACAATGAGCAGTTCTTC
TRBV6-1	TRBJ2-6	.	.	CASSGAETVLSGANVLTF	TGTGCCAGCAGTGGGGCCGAAACAGTTCTCTCTGGGGCCAACGTCCTGACTTTC
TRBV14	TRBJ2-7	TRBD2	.	CASTPWSGRVPYEQYF	TGTGCCAGCACACCCTGGTCCGGGAGGGTTCCCTACGAGCAGTACTTC
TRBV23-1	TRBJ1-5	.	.	CASSQWQVGKPQHF	TGCGCCAGCAGTCAGTGGCAAGTCGGGAAGCCCCAGCATTTT
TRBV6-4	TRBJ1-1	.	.	CASSAGIHTEAFF	TGTGCCAGCAGTGCGGGGATACACACTGAAGCTTTCTTT
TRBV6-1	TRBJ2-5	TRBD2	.	CASRATSGSETQYF	TGTGCCAGCAGGGCGACTAGCGGGAGTGAGACCCAGTACTTC
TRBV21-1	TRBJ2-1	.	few	CASVQIRQGTFF	TGTGCCAGCGTTCAAATTAGACAGGGAACGTTCTTC
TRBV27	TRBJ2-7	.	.	CASSPSRVYEQYF	TGTGCCAGCAGTCCCTCCCGAGTCTACGAGCAGTACTTC
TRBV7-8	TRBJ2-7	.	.	CASSPRVPYEQYF	TGTGCCAGCAGCCCCAGGGTACCCTACGAGCAGTACTTC
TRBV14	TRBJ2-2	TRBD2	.	CASSQENPGLAGAGELFF	TGTGCCAGCAGCCAAGAGAATCCGGGGCTAGCGGGAGCCGGGGAGCTGTTTTTT
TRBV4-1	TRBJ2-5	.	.	CASSQAGASGQETQYF	TGCGCCAGCAGCCAAGCAGGGGCTAGCGGACAAGAGACCCAGTACTTC
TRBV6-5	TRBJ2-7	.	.	CASSYSFLRDFHEQYF	TGTGCCAGCAGTTACTCGTTTTTGCGGGACTTCCACGAGCAGTACTTC
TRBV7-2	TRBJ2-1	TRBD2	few	CASSLYRSGRDYNEQFF	TGTGCCAGCAGCCTTTATCGGAGCGGGAGGGACTACAATGAGCAGTTCTTC
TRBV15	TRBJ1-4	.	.	CATSRLIRRNTNEKLFF	TGTGCCACCAGCAGGCTTATTCGGAGGAATACTAATGAAAAACTGTTTTTT
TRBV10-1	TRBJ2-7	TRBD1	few	CASSKIPGQGGYEQYF	TGCGCCAGCAGTAAAATACCGGGACAGGGAGGTTACGAGCAGTACTTC
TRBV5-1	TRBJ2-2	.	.	CASSDLPGTGELFF	TGCGCCAGCAGCGATTTGCCGGGGACCGGGGAGCTGTTTTTT
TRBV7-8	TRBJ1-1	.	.	CASSKPGPAGHTEAFF	TGTGCCAGCAGCAAACCCGGGCCCGCAGGGCACACTGAAGCTTTCTTT
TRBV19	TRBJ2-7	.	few	CASSIAGHTTDEQYF	TGTGCCAGTAGTATTGCCGGACATACGACAGACGAGCAGTACTTC
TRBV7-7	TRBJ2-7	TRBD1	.	CASSKTGGAEQYF	TGTGCTAGCAGCAAGACAGGGGGCGCAGAGCAGTACTTC
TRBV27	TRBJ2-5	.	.	CASSTLQGSQETQYF	TGTGCCAGCAGTACTTTACAGGGTAGCCAAGAGACCCAGTACTTC
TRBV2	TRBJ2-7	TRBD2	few	CASSVRLAVLYEQYF	TGTGCCAGCAGTGTCCGACTAGCGGTCCTCTACGAGCAGTACTTC
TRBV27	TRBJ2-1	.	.	CASSQAPNEQFF	TGTGCCAGCAGCCAAGCCCCCAATGAGCAGTTCTTC
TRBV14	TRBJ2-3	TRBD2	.	CASSQEKTSGYTDTQYF	TGTGCCAGCAGCCAAGAGAAGACTAGCGGATACACAGATACGCAGTATTTT
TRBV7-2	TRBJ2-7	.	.	CASSLYIGDPYEQYF	TGTGCCAGCAGCCTATATATCGGAGACCCCTACGAGCAGTACTTC
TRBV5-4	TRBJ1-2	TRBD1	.	CASSLAGGHYGYTF	TGTGCCAGCAGCTTGGCAGGGGGCCACTATGGCTACACCTTC
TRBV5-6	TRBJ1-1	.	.	CASSTTGNTEAFF	TGTGCCAGCAGCACGACAGGGAACACTGAAGCTTTCTTT